This TCR beta chain was recorded in a study of shared clonotypes between healthy human individuals. The repertoire was sequenced with immunoSEQ multiplex PCR; TCRdb's copy has only in-frame clones and lacks some. The sample holds approximately 2,000,000 clones, 93% seen once. The naive CD8 fraction comprised CD45RO-negative cells positively selected for CCR7 and excluded terminally differentiated effector memory CD45RA+ cells. CDR1 and CDR2 (germline): SEHNR, FQNEAQ (reference sequence). The CDR3 consists of 16 residues. V was pared by 5 bases and J by 5 bases, with 20 bases between. The receptor's source is a man aged 18 to 29 in good health. Some clones in this sample may be carry-over from other donors' samples. The V and J genes are TRBV7-9 and TRBJ2-3; no reliable D call. Specimen: naive CD8+ T cells from PBMCs. The CDR3 spells CASSQGSTVLKDTQYF. CDR3 sequence (DNA): TGTGCCAGCAGCCAAGGGTCGACGGTGCTAAAAGATACGCAGTATTTT.